A single sample is the source of the 26 T cell receptor beta chains below, sequenced in a study of blood T cell repertoires in COVID-19. TCRdb's copy holds only in-frame clones and misses some; the assay was immunoSEQ multiplex PCR. The repertoire includes 180,000 or so clones, roughly 90% of them detected once, and about 1.2% sits in the top ten. Sequenced: PBMCs or T cells enriched from blood (not recorded which). The receptors were gathered from a human donor with acute COVID-19. The donor label of this sample is uncertain.

This clone was found a few times. This rearrangement joins TRBV11-2 to TRBJ2-1; D is possibly TRBD2 (6 bases). CDR1 and CDR2 (germline): SGHAT, FQNNGV. V shed 3 bases and J shed 5 bases, with 17 bases lying between them. CDR3 length: 16 residues. This CDR3 reads CASSFRGGGAHNEQFF. In DNA form, the CDR3 reads TGTGCCAGCAGCTTTAGGGGTGGAGGGGCTCACAATGAGCAGTTCTTC.

The chain recombines TRBV9 with TRBJ1-2; no clear D gene. Trimming took off 1 base at V and 4 bases at J, with 11 bases between the two ends. The CDR3 contains 14 residues. Germline values: CDR1 SGDLS, CDR2 YYNGEE. CDR3 DNA: TGTGCCAGCAGCGTAAACCTCGAGGCCTATGGCTACACCTTC. It codes for CASSVNLEAYGYTF.

This clone was observed once. The chain joins TRBV9 to TRBJ1-2; the D gene is possibly TRBD1 (5 bases). This CDR3 contains 11 residues. Per germline, CDR1 SGDLS and CDR2 YYNGEE. Trimming left V 6 bases short and J 7 bases short, with 10 bases between. The CDR3 here is CASMGGSGYTF. The DNA of the CDR3 is TGTGCCAGCATGGGGGGATCTGGCTACACCTTC.

This clone was observed once. The chain recombines TRBV30 with TRBJ1-4, with D tentatively TRBD1 (6 bases). V was cut by 5 bases and J by 8 bases, with 15 bases left in between. Germline V CDR1 and CDR2: GTSNPN, SVGIG (reference sequence). The CDR3 contains 13 residues. The chain's CDR3 is CAWARGQGEKLFF. CDR3 sequence (DNA): TGTGCCTGGGCACGGGGCCAGGGGGAAAAACTGTTTTTT.

The V gene is TRBV19, the J gene TRBJ1-2; 7 nucleotides line up with TRBD1. Germline V CDR1 and CDR2: LNHDA, SQIVND (reference sequence). The CDR3 sequence is 15 residues long. V gave up 1 base and J gave up 1 base; unmatched junction bases: 3. The CDR3, as DNA: TGTGCCAGTAGTATAGGGGCAGGGGGTAACTATGGCTACACCTTC. This gives the protein CASSIGAGGNYGYTF.

This rearrangement joins TRBV25-1 to TRBJ2-7; D ambiguous. Germline V gives CDR1 MGHDK, CDR2 SYGVNS. This CDR3 has 12 amino acids. Between the trimmed V and J ends, which lost 1 base and 2 bases, there was a span of 3 bases. The CDR3 DNA reads as TGTGCCAGCAGTGAATTAGCCTACGAGCAGTACTTC. This codes for CASSELAYEQYF.

The V and J genes are TRBV6-6 and TRBJ2-1; D ambiguous. Germline lookup yields CDR1 MNHNY and CDR2 SVGAGI (reference sequence). This CDR3 comprises 12 residues. With 2 bases removed from V and 6 bases from J, the gap between germline ends came to 5 bases. CDR3 amino acids: CASSYIVNEQFF. CDR3 coding DNA: TGTGCCAGCAGTTACATAGTCAATGAGCAGTTCTTC.

This chain uses TRBV5-6 with TRBJ1-4, with a weak D call TRBD1 (5 bases). The germline V gene encodes CDR1 SGHDT and CDR2 YYEEEE. V was trimmed by 7 bases and J by 6 bases, leaving 13 bases between them. The CDR3 contains 13 residues. CDR3 sequence reads: CASSGQTDEKLFF. DNA for the CDR3: TGTGCCAGCTCAGGGCAGACTGATGAAAAACTGTTTTTT.

J is TRBJ2-2 and V is TRBV6-2 or TRBV6-3, with D possibly matching TRBD2 (6 bases). Germline assignment: CDR1 MNHEY and CDR2 SVGEGT. The CDR3 covers 16 residues. The V end lost 5 bases, the J end lost 3 bases, and 16 bases lay between the germline ends. CDR3 DNA: TGTGCCAGCAGTCGGAGGGGAGGTCGGGACACCGGGGAGCTGTTTTTT. Residues: CASSRRGGRDTGELFF.

The rearrangement joins TRBV30 to TRBJ1-1; 9 nucleotides agree with TRBD1. The CDR3 is 15 amino acids. Germline CDR1 and CDR2: GTSNPN and SVGIG (reference sequence). Trimming at V came to 4 bases and at J to 1 base, leaving 7 bases not matched to a gene. The CDR3 bases are TGTGCCTGGACGGCTGAACAGGGGGCGAACACTGAAGCTTTCTTT. Protein: CAWTAEQGANTEAFF.

This chain uses TRBV19 with TRBJ2-7; D perhaps matches TRBD2 (6 bases). Germline V gene lookup returns CDR1 LNHDA and CDR2 SQIVND (reference sequence). The CDR3 covers 14 residues. V lost 1 base and J lost 2, with 9 bases in between. The CDR3 region has the DNA TGTGCCAGTAGTATAGCGGGGGACGCCTACGAGCAGTACTTC. It codes for CASSIAGDAYEQYF.

This clone appeared a few times. The chain joins TRBV5-1 to TRBJ2-1; 7 nucleotides line up with TRBD2. CDR3 length: 16 amino acids. Germline V gives CDR1 SGHRS, CDR2 YFSETQ. After removal of 1 base from V and 9 bases from J, the junction contained 13 bases not matched to a gene. As DNA, the CDR3 is TGCGCCAGCAGCTTGAACCCTAGCGGCGTTTTTGTTGAGCAGTTCTTC. Amino acid sequence: CASSLNPSGVFVEQFF.

The V call is TRBV7-2, the J call TRBJ1-6; D remains unclear. Germline assignment: CDR1 SGHTA and CDR2 FQGNSA. This CDR3 contains 11 residues. V was shortened by 5 bases and J by 14 bases, with 10 bases between the two germline ends. This CDR3 is CASSAGPSLHF. The CDR3 bases are TGTGCCAGCAGCGCGGGCCCATCCCTCCACTTT.

The genes are TRBV9 and TRBJ2-1; 9 nucleotides line up with TRBD2. This CDR3 has 15 amino acids. The trim removed 4 bases at V and 4 bases at J, leaving 6 bases unmatched. Per the germline V gene, CDR1 is SGDLS and CDR2 is YYNGEE. The CDR3 DNA reads TGTGCCAGCAGCCCAAGCGGGGGGCTTTACAATGAGCAGTTCTTC. Translating it yields CASSPSGGLYNEQFF.

The chain is built from TRBV7-2 and TRBJ2-3; 7 bases fit TRBD1. V was pared by 1 base and J by 1 base, with 5 bases of the junction left unmatched. Germline V lookup: CDR1 SGHTA, CDR2 FQGNSA. This CDR3 contains 16 residues. CDR3 sequence reads: CASSLGAGGGTDTQYF. The CDR3 DNA reads as TGTGCCAGCAGCTTAGGGGCAGGGGGTGGCACAGATACGCAGTATTTT.

V gene TRBV7-3 combines with J gene TRBJ2-3, with 7 bases that match TRBD2. Germline V CDR1 and CDR2: SGHTA, FQGTGA. The J segment lost 0 bases and the V segment lost 5 bases, leaving 8 bases of the junction unmatched. This CDR3 is 16 amino acids long. The CDR3 DNA is TGTGCCAGCAGCCCCAGGAGCGGGACTAGCACAGATACGCAGTATTTT. As protein: CASSPRSGTSTDTQYF.

This rearrangement joins TRBV19 to TRBJ2-1; the D gene is possibly TRBD1 (6 bases). V was pared by 0 bases and J by 7 bases, with 13 bases between. Germline V CDR1 and CDR2: LNHDA, SQIVND (reference sequence). The CDR3 extends over 15 amino acids. In nucleotides, the CDR3 is TGTGCCAGTAGTATAGACCGACAGGAGTCGAATGAGCAGTTCTTC. Translation gives CASSIDRQESNEQFF.

The V call is TRBV23-1, the J call TRBJ2-7, with D tentatively TRBD1 (7 bases). TRBV23-1 is classed as an ORF, of uncertain function. The ends were cut back, 4 bases at V and 6 bases at J, with 16 bases in the middle. This CDR3 spans 14 amino acids. CDR3 amino acids: CASSPTPGGSEQYF. In nucleotides, the CDR3 is TGCGCCAGCAGTCCGACACCAGGGGGGAGCGAGCAGTACTTC.

This sequence joins TRBV30 and TRBJ2-2; D ambiguous. Germline CDR1 and CDR2: GTSNPN and SVGIG (reference sequence). V was pared by 6 bases and J by 1 base, with 15 bases between. The CDR3 runs to 15 residues. The CDR3 loop is CACKYARGNTGELFF. Written as DNA, the CDR3 is TGTGCCTGCAAGTATGCTAGAGGGAACACCGGGGAGCTGTTTTTT.

The rearrangement joins TRBV7-9 to TRBJ1-1; a possible D gene is TRBD1 (5 bases). The V gene's germline CDR1 is SEHNR and CDR2 FQNEAQ (reference sequence). The CDR3 covers 14 residues. V was cut by 7 bases and J by 1 base, with 13 bases left in between. This chain's CDR3 is CASTPGLTNTEAFF. The CDR3 nucleotides are TGTGCCAGCACCCCGGGACTGACGAACACTGAAGCTTTCTTT.

This clone is a singleton in its sample. V is TRBV30 and J is TRBJ2-3; no reliable D call. Germline V gene data show CDR1 as GTSNPN and CDR2 as SVGIG (reference sequence). The CDR3 loop spans 12 amino acids. V was shortened by 2 bases and J by 6 bases, with 9 bases between the two germline ends. The CDR3 loop reads CAWSPRFDTQYF. CDR3 DNA: TGTGCCTGGAGTCCCCGTTTTGATACGCAGTATTTT.

The chain uses TRBV6-2 or TRBV6-3 and TRBJ1-1; TRBD1 aligns across 7 bases. CDR1 is MNHEY, CDR2 SVGEGT, per germline. This CDR3 contains 15 residues. The V gene end was trimmed by 0 bases and the J gene end by 2 bases; junction bases not matched to a gene: 3. As DNA, the CDR3 is TGTGCCAGCAGTTACTCGACAGGGCTAAACACTGAAGCTTTCTTT. This encodes CASSYSTGLNTEAFF.

The V gene is TRBV4-1, the J gene TRBJ2-3; no reliable D call. There are 16 residues in the CDR3. Looked up from germline, CDR1 is MGHRA and CDR2 is YSYEKL. The V and J ends lost 1 base and 0 bases respectively, with 11 bases between them. CDR3 residues: CASSQGMAVSTDTQYF. In nucleotides, the CDR3 is TGCGCCAGCAGCCAAGGGATGGCGGTAAGCACAGATACGCAGTATTTT.

The chain has TRBV19 and TRBJ1-5; unclear D gene. Germline V gene lookup returns CDR1 LNHDA and CDR2 SQIVND (reference sequence). The CDR3 sequence is 17 residues long. V was cut by 3 bases and J by 0 bases, with 15 bases left in between. CDR3 sequence (DNA): TGTGCCAGTAGTATGTGGGCCGACCCTTATAGCAATCAGCCCCAGCATTTT. This encodes CASSMWADPYSNQPQHF.

The V gene is TRBV29-1, the J gene TRBJ1-1; TRBD1 is a possible D gene (6 bases). This CDR3 has 12 residues. The germline V and J ends were trimmed by 2 bases and 3 bases, with 7 bases remaining between them. CDR1 SQVTM and CDR2 ANQGSEA come from the germline V gene. Here the CDR3 reads CSVEQGHTEAFF. The CDR3 bases are TGCAGCGTTGAACAGGGGCACACTGAAGCTTTCTTT.

This clone was recorded only once. The chain uses TRBV7-2 and TRBJ2-1; a weak D match, TRBD1 (5 bases). Between the trimmed V and J ends, which lost 7 bases and 9 bases, there was a span of 22 bases. Germline CDR1 SGHTA, CDR2 FQGNSA. This CDR3 spans 15 amino acids. The CDR3 is CASIPDTLKRSEQFF. In DNA, the CDR3 is TGTGCCAGCATCCCGGACACCCTTAAACGCAGTGAGCAGTTCTTC.